These 22 T cell receptor beta chains came from one sample sequenced in a study of T-cell reconstitution after alpha-beta-depleted transplantation in children. The library targeted TCRbeta and was prepared with unique molecular identifiers. Each CDR3 protein is one row after TCRdb ran MiXCR on the PCR reads. The profile covers roughly 500,000 distinct CDR3 sequences, with 30% to 35% appearing a single time and roughly 2.5% taken by the ten largest. Here the sequenced sample was PBMCs from the stem cell graft donor, taken from the stem cell graft. The receptors derive from a human donor who donated a stem cell graft to a child with aplastic anemia.

This clonotype was observed a handful of times. At one end, the junction sequence differs from germline, possibly due to a read error. CDR3 DNA: TGCGCCAGCAGCCAGTACTTGACCGGGACTAGCGGTAGCACGGATACGCAGTATTTT. Amino acid sequence: CASSQYLTGTSGSTDTQYF. The chain combines TRBV4-3 with TRBJ2-3; 11 bases match TRBD2. Per the germline V gene, CDR1 is LGHNA and CDR2 is YSLEER. This CDR3 has 19 residues.

The gene calls are TRBV29-1 and TRBJ2-5; D possibly corresponds to TRBD1 (7 bases). Trimming took off 5 bases at V and 5 bases at J, with 12 bases between the two ends. This CDR3 region has 12 residues. Per germline, CDR1 SQVTM and CDR2 ANQGSEA. The CDR3 is CSVMTGRETQYF. CDR3 nucleotides: TGCAGCGTTATGACAGGGAGGGAGACCCAGTACTTC.

This chain links TRBV6-2 or TRBV6-3 with TRBJ2-2; 8 positions match TRBD1. The V gene end was trimmed by 11 bases and the J gene end by 4 bases; junction bases not matched to a gene: 12. The CDR3 is 15 residues long. The V gene's germline CDR1 is MNHEY and CDR2 SVGEGT. The CDR3 nucleotides read TGTGCCCGAAATAGAGGACAGGGCAGCACCGGGGAGCTGTTTTTT. Translated: CARNRGQGSTGELFF.

V gene TRBV20-1 combines with J gene TRBJ2-3, with 13 positions matching TRBD2. Germline CDR1 and CDR2: DFQATT and SNEGSKA (reference sequence). Germline trimming cut 5 bases from V and 5 bases from J; bases unmatched to any gene: 4. The CDR3 totals 14 residues. CDR3 residues: CSARTSGRGDTQYF. In nucleotides, the CDR3 is TGCAGTGCTCGGACTAGCGGGAGAGGAGATACGCAGTATTTT.

The chain joins TRBV20-1 to TRBJ2-1, with 7 bases aligning to TRBD2. With 2 bases clipped from V and 7 bases from J, the junction kept 8 bases outside the gene matches. This CDR3 has 14 residues. Germline CDR1 is DFQATT and CDR2 is SNEGSKA (reference sequence). The CDR3 protein is CSARLAVSWNEQFF. The CDR3 bases are TGCAGTGCTAGACTAGCGGTGAGTTGGAATGAGCAGTTCTTC.

The chain links TRBV7-9 to TRBJ1-1; the match to TRBD1 covers 10 bases. Germline V lookup: CDR1 SEHNR, CDR2 FQNEAQ (reference sequence). The CDR3 is 17 residues long. The V segment lost 3 bases and the J segment 0 bases; nucleotides outside the gene matches: 7. The CDR3 spells CASSLRGTGDVNTEAFF. As DNA, the CDR3 is TGTGCCAGCAGCTTGCGTGGGACAGGGGATGTGAACACTGAAGCTTTCTTT.

Only a few counts were recorded for this clonotype. The chain combines TRBV12-3 or TRBV12-4 with TRBJ2-7; 9 bases align to TRBD1. V lost 3 bases, J lost 2 bases, and 5 bases stayed unmatched. The CDR3 contains 15 residues. The CDR3 reads CASSFRRDRAYEQYF. The CDR3 DNA follows: TGTGCCAGCAGTTTTCGTCGGGACAGGGCCTACGAGCAGTACTTC.

The gene calls are TRBV12-3 or TRBV12-4 and TRBJ1-2; TRBD1 matches 7 bases. The CDR3 runs to 13 residues. Germline trimming cut 3 bases from V and 4 bases from J; bases unmatched to any gene: 2. The CDR3 nucleotides are TGTGCCAGCAGTTTGGGACAGACCTATGGCTACACCTTC. Its translation is CASSLGQTYGYTF.

This clonotype was detected many times. This chain uses TRBV12-3 or TRBV12-4 with TRBJ2-7, with D unresolved. The CDR3 spans 11 residues. The ends were cut back, 6 bases at V and 3 bases at J, with 6 bases in the middle. The CDR3: CASSPGYEQYF. The CDR3 region has the DNA TGTGCCAGCAGCCCCGGCTACGAGCAGTACTTC.

This chain joins TRBV18 and TRBJ2-1; TRBD2 aligns across 7 bases. The CDR3 runs to 15 residues. Germline-derived CDR1 and CDR2 are KGHSH and LQKENI. V gave up 3 bases and J gave up 8 bases; unmatched junction bases: 10. As DNA, the CDR3 is TGTGCCAGCTCACCTTCCCAACTAGCGCTCGATGAGCAGTTCTTC. It encodes CASSPSQLALDEQFF.

The chain is built from TRBV18 and TRBJ2-1; perhaps TRBD1 as D (7 bases). Trimming shortened V by 7 bases and J by 1 base, and 11 bases separated the two germline ends. This CDR3 has 14 amino acids. Germline V gene data show CDR1 as KGHSH and CDR2 as LQKENI. For the CDR3, the DNA is TGTGCCAGCTTCCCAGGGGGGTCCTACAATGAGCAGTTCTTC. Translated, it gives CASFPGGSYNEQFF.

The CDR3: CASSQLETSGRADNEQFF. The CDR3 DNA reads as TGTGCCAGCAGCCAACTTGAAACTAGCGGGAGGGCCGACAATGAGCAGTTCTTC. This chain uses TRBV3-1 with TRBJ2-1; 13 positions agree with TRBD2. The CDR3 covers 18 residues. The V gene end was trimmed by 2 bases and the J gene end by 5 bases; junction bases not matched to a gene: 9. Germline V CDR1 and CDR2: LGHDT, YNNKEL (reference sequence).

Only a few counts were recorded for this clonotype. The rearrangement uses TRBV18 and TRBJ2-7; the match to TRBD1 covers 8 bases. Germline values: CDR1 KGHSH, CDR2 LQKENI. The CDR3 length is 14 residues. J was trimmed by 4 bases and V by 3 bases; bases with no gene match: 5. The CDR3 reads CASSPAGQGYEQYV. The DNA for the CDR3 is TGTGCCAGCTCACCGGCTGGACAGGGATACGAGCAGTACGTC.

This clonotype was seen a few times. The V and J genes are TRBV5-6 and TRBJ2-5; no clear D gene. The V end was cut by 0 bases, the J end by 5 bases, with 17 bases between. The CDR3 length is 16 residues. Germline-derived CDR1 and CDR2 are SGHDT and YYEEEE. In nucleotides, the CDR3 is TGTGCCAGCAGCTTGGACTCAATAGGTGCCCGCGAGACCCAGTACTTC. Its translation: CASSLDSIGARETQYF.

The table lists this clonotype with a few counts. The chain has TRBV29-1 and TRBJ1-1; D might be TRBD1 (5 bases). Trimming took 4 bases from V and 0 from J, leaving 21 bases between them. The CDR3 loop spans 17 amino acids. Germline CDR1 and CDR2: SQVTM and ANQGSEA. CDR3 loop: CSVGDYVPLGMNTEAFF. As DNA, the CDR3 is TGCAGCGTTGGGGACTACGTGCCTCTCGGGATGAACACTGAAGCTTTCTTT.

Only one count was recorded for this clonotype. The chain is built from TRBV27 and TRBJ2-7; D gene ambiguous. Germline CDR1 MNHEY, CDR2 SMNVEV (reference sequence). Trimming cost V 5 bases and J 5 bases, with 16 bases left between them. CDR3 length equals 14 residues. The CDR3 sequence is CASSARSVPHEQYV. Here the CDR3 DNA reads TGTGCCAGCAGTGCGCGCTCCGTTCCTCACGAGCAGTACGTC.

The chain recombines TRBV7-2 with TRBJ2-3; TRBD1 agrees at 7 bases. The CDR3 has 15 residues. With V trimmed by 3 bases and J by 1 base, 4 bases remained unmatched. Germline CDR1 and CDR2: SGHTA and FQGNSA. The CDR3 DNA sequence: TGTGCCAGCAGCTTCGTTACAGGGGGCACAGATACGCAGTATTTT. Amino acids: CASSFVTGGTDTQYF.

The gene calls are TRBV20-1 and TRBJ2-4; 7 nucleotides agree with TRBD1. Looked up from germline, CDR1 is DFQATT and CDR2 is SNEGSKA (reference sequence). V lost 5 bases and J lost 0; bases outside the gene matches: 7. The CDR3 runs 15 residues. The CDR3 sequence is CSARSGTEAKNIQYF. In DNA, the CDR3 is TGCAGTGCTCGCTCCGGGACAGAAGCCAAAAACATTCAGTACTTC.

This sequence joins TRBV28 and TRBJ2-1, with TRBD2 matching over 15 bases. The CDR3 sequence is 14 residues long. CDR1 and CDR2 (germline): MDHEN, SYDVKM. V was pared by 7 bases and J by 8 bases, with 3 bases of the junction left unmatched. The DNA for the CDR3 is TGTGCCAGCACCAGGACTAGCGGGAGGGATGAGCAGTTCTTC. Translation: CASTRTSGRDEQFF.

For the CDR3, the DNA is TGTGCCAGCAGCTCGGGGGTTGGGGGCAGAGGAGATACGCAGTATTTT. Its protein product is CASSSGVGGRGDTQYF. The chain links TRBV7-9 to TRBJ2-3; either TRBD1 or TRBD2 may fit D (6 bases each). The CDR3 is 16 amino acids. Trimming stripped 4 bases from V and 5 bases from J, with 19 bases between. Germline values: CDR1 SEHNR, CDR2 FQNEAQ (reference sequence).

This clonotype has only a few counts. V and J are TRBV9 and TRBJ2-7; TRBD1 aligns across 9 bases. Per germline, CDR1 SGDLS and CDR2 YYNGEE. The CDR3 is made up of 14 amino acids. V lost 4 bases and J lost 7; bases outside the gene matches: 9. The CDR3 region has the DNA TGTGCCAGCAGCTTACAGGGGGCTGCCGGGGAGCAGTACTTC. It is translated as CASSLQGAAGEQYF. The full variable domain, in which reference TRBV9 and TRBJ2-7 provide the parts outside the CDR3, is DSGVTQTPKHLITATGQRVTLRCSPRSGDLSVYWYQQSLDQGLQFLIQYYNGEERAKGNILERFSAQQFPDLHSELNLSSLELGDSALYFCASSLQGAAGEQYFGPGTRLTVT.

The chain is built from TRBV12-3 or TRBV12-4 and TRBJ1-1, with D possibly matching TRBD1 (5 bases). Between the trimmed V and J ends, which lost 9 bases and 4 bases, there was a span of 21 bases. CDR3 length: 15 residues. The CDR3 sequence: CASFPHGGSPTEAFF. CDR3 nucleotide sequence: TGTGCCAGTTTCCCCCACGGGGGTTCCCCCACTGAAGCTTTCTTT.